This passage covers 13 T cell receptor beta chains from one sample sequenced in a study of vaccination and CD4 T cells after COVID-19. Sequencing of the DNA from cultured CD4+ T cells was carried out with the Oncomine TCR Beta short-read assay. TCRdb reprocessed the PCR reads via MiXCR and lists one record per CDR3 protein. The sample records roughly 4,200 distinct CDR3 sequences, about 63% being singletons. The treatment denotes: approximately 9-day PBMC culture with coronavirus spike peptide pools or control peptides (ViraFEST assay). What these receptors recognize is not known. Sequenced material: CD4+ T cells from blood, cultured in vitro. These receptor sequences come from a human donor who had recovered from COVID-19.

Only a few counts were recorded for this clonotype. The chain has TRBV30 and TRBJ1-2; D uncertain. The germline V gene encodes CDR1 GTSNPN and CDR2 SVGIG (reference sequence). This CDR3 contains 13 residues. Trimming removed 7 bases at V and 9 bases at J, with 21 bases between. CDR3 sequence: CASGHGWPGSYTF. As DNA, the CDR3 is TGTGCCTCCGGCCACGGGTGGCCGGGGAGCTACACCTTC. The full variable domain, its missing parts supplied by reference TRBV30 and TRBJ1-2, is SQTIHQWPATLVQPVGSPLSLECTVEGTSNPNLYWYRQAAGRGLQLLFYSVGIGQISSEVPQNLSASRPQDRQFILSSKKLLLSDSGFYLCASGHGWPGSYTFGSGTRLTVV.

The CDR3, as DNA: TGCAGTGCTAGGAGCGGGACGGGCTATGGCTACACCTTC. Its protein is CSARSGTGYGYTF. The chain carries TRBV20-1 and TRBJ1-2; TRBD1 is a possible D gene (5 bases). Trimming left V 3 bases short and J 4 bases short, with 12 bases between. This CDR3 is built from 13 residues. Germline loops: CDR1 DFQATT, CDR2 SNEGSKA (reference sequence).

Points on this clonotype: One end of the junction does not line up with germline, which may come from a read error. The chain links TRBV6-1 to TRBJ1-1; D not resolved. CDR1 and CDR2 (germline): MNHNS, SASEGT. This CDR3 has 13 amino acids. The CDR3 DNA follows: TGTGCCAACAGTAATAGTCTCACCACTGAAGCTTTCTTT. Translated: CANSNSLTTEAFF.

The CDR3: CASGTGSYGYTF. The CDR3, as DNA: TGTGCCAGCGGGACGGGGAGCTATGGCTACACCTTC. V and J are TRBV9 and TRBJ1-2, with D tentatively TRBD1 (5 bases). The CDR3 consists of 12 residues. CDR1 and CDR2 from the germline V gene are SGDLS and YYNGEE. With 7 bases removed from V and 4 bases from J, the gap between germline ends came to 11 bases.

By share of the sample, this clonotype is medium-sized. This sequence joins TRBV7-2 and TRBJ2-5; maybe TRBD2 (6 bases). Between the trimmed V and J ends, which lost 6 bases and 5 bases, there was a span of 13 bases. CDR1 is SGHTA and CDR2 is FQGNSA in the germline V gene. The CDR3 spans 13 residues. CDR3 coding DNA: TGTGCCAGCAGTATATCAGGGAGGGAGACCCAGTACTTC. Its protein is CASSISGRETQYF.

V and J are TRBV7-2 and TRBJ1-3; D is unclear. The V gene lost 4 bases and the J gene lost 5 bases, with 9 bases spanning the gap. Germline CDR1 reads SGHTA; CDR2 reads FQGNSA. The CDR3 covers 13 residues. CDR3 in DNA: TGTGCCAGCAGCTCACAAGACAGAAACACCATATATTTT. Translated, it gives CASSSQDRNTIYF. The full variable domain, rest sourced from reference TRBV7-2 and TRBJ1-3, is GAGVSQSPSNKVTEKGKDVELRCDPISGHTALYWYRQSLGQGLEFLIYFQGNSAPDKSGLPSDRFSAERTGGSVSTLTIQRTQQEDSAVYLCASSSQDRNTIYFGEGSWLTVV.

In its sample, this clonotype was seen a few times. This chain connects TRBV20-1 to TRBJ1-1, with D tentatively TRBD1 (5 bases). The CDR3 runs 14 residues. Germline values: CDR1 DFQATT, CDR2 SNEGSKA (reference sequence). Trimming removed 0 bases from V and 11 bases from J, with 19 bases in between. In DNA, the CDR3 is TGCAGTGCTAGAGATGGGAGGGGCTGGGGAAAGGCTTTCTTT. It is translated as CSARDGRGWGKAFF.

The chain employs TRBV20-1 and TRBJ2-5, with no clear D. Per germline, CDR1 DFQATT and CDR2 SNEGSKA (reference sequence). Trimming shortened V by 1 base and J by 10 bases, and 16 bases separated the two germline ends. The CDR3 has 13 amino acids. CDR3 amino acids: CSARVGRPQDQYF. In DNA form, the CDR3 reads TGCAGTGCTAGAGTCGGCAGGCCTCAGGACCAGTACTTC.

In nucleotides, the CDR3 is TGTGCCATCAGTGATGATTCCTATCAAGCTTTCTTT. Its translation is CAISDDSYQAFF. The gene calls are TRBV10-3 and TRBJ1-1; the D is unclear. CDR1 and CDR2 (germline): ENHRY, SYGVKD. The length of the CDR3 is 12 residues. The V end lost 3 bases, the J end lost 9 bases, and 11 bases lay between the germline ends.

This clonotype was detected only a few times. The chain uses TRBV6-1 and TRBJ1-5; D is uncertain. The CDR3 loop spans 12 amino acids. CDR1 and CDR2 (germline): MNHNS, SASEGT. V gave up 8 bases and J gave up 3 bases, with 8 bases separating them. The CDR3 bases are TGTGCCAGCGGACCTATCAATCAGCCCCAGCATTTT. Its protein product is CASGPINQPQHF.

V and J are TRBV6-1 and TRBJ2-7; 9 positions match TRBD2. Germline assignment: CDR1 MNHNS and CDR2 SASEGT. V dropped 8 bases and J dropped 8; count of bases not matched to a gene: 4. CDR3 size: 11 residues. The CDR3 bases are TGTGCCAGCGGGACTAGCAAAAAGCAGTACTTC. It specifies CASGTSKKQYF.

This clonotype has just a few counts. The chain carries TRBV7-3 and TRBJ1-2; no clear D. The CDR3 runs 16 residues. V lost 0 bases and J lost 4, with 15 bases in between. Germline V gene data show CDR1 as SGHTA and CDR2 as FQGTGA. For the CDR3, the DNA is TGTGCCAGCAGCTTAACGTCGGTTGTGGTAACCTATGGCTACACCTTC. Its protein product is CASSLTSVVVTYGYTF.

This clonotype was counted a single time. The chain joins TRBV7-2 to TRBJ1-6; D is possibly TRBD1 (5 bases). This CDR3 has 13 residues. Germline values: CDR1 SGHTA, CDR2 FQGNSA. Trimming removed 5 bases at V and 13 bases at J, with 15 bases between. The DNA of the CDR3 is TGTGCCAGCAGCCTTCGAGAGTGGGGGCCCCTCCACTTT. Protein product: CASSLREWGPLHF.